This TCR beta chain was recovered during a study of response to subunit inactivated influenza vaccine. Findings of the study overall: Each seasonal influenza vaccination, the authors suggested, recruits few new T cells.

Worth noting for this clonotype: Antigen unknown.

TCRdb processed the RT-PCR reads anew with MiXCR; each CDR3 protein has one entry. The table lists some 190,000 distinct CDR3 sequences, under 15% of them singletons. The germline CDR1 and CDR2 sequences are MNHNS and SASEGT. The CDR3 runs 17 residues. Trimming took off 7 bases at V and 0 bases at J, with 16 bases between the two ends. The sequence derives from a man aged 45-65 years who received an inactivated influenza vaccine. The specimen comprised CD8+ T cells sorted from PBMCs, sampled 4 to 6 days after vaccination. This rearrangement joins TRBV6-1 to TRBJ2-6; weak D call: TRBD1 (6 bases). Written as DNA, the CDR3 is TGTGCCAGCACTCCGGACAGTTATTACTCTGGGGCCAACGTCCTGACTTTC. Protein sequence: CASTPDSYYSGANVLTF.